The 9 T cell receptor beta chains in this list originate from one sample, sequenced in a study of T cells in Graves' hyperthyroidism and ophthalmopathy. It was RNA transcripts that yielded the amplified TCR beta CDR3 regions. The study used the HTBI primer set for a first-round RT-PCR of the TCR CDR3. One entry per CDR3 protein results from TCRdb running MiXCR on the multiplex PCR reads. The table has roughly 510,000 distinct CDR3 sequences, 46% seen once. Sequenced input: peripheral blood or thyroid tissue (not recorded which). Receptors were obtained from an adult woman with Graves' disease, either hyperthyroidism or ophthalmopathy (not recorded which).

In its sample, this clonotype was seen many times. The chain joins TRBV11-2 to TRBJ2-5; the D call may be TRBD1 or TRBD2 (7 bases each). Trimming took off 1 base at V and 7 bases at J, with 13 bases between the two ends. The CDR3 is made up of 14 amino acids. Germline CDR1 SGHAT, CDR2 FQNNGV. The CDR3 loop is CASSLGGRGGTQYF. CDR3 in DNA: TGTGCCAGCAGCTTAGGAGGCAGGGGGGGGACCCAGTACTTC.

In its sample, this clonotype was seen many times. V is TRBV2 and J is TRBJ2-7; D not certain. CDR1 and CDR2 (germline): SNHLY, FYNNEI. Trimming left V 0 bases short and J 2 bases short, with 8 bases between. The CDR3 length is 14 residues. DNA for the CDR3: TGTGCCAGCAGTGAAGCGGCAACAACCTACGAGCAGTACTTC. Residues: CASSEAATTYEQYF.

This clonotype has only a few counts. The chain carries TRBV7-9 and TRBJ1-5, with 8 bases that match TRBD1. Germline CDR1 is SEHNR and CDR2 is FQNEAQ (reference sequence). The length of the CDR3 is 14 residues. V lost 5 bases, J lost 4 bases, and 4 bases stayed unmatched. The CDR3 DNA is TGTGCCAGCAGCCACCGGGACAGGAATCAGCCCCAGCATTTT. Translation: CASSHRDRNQPQHF. Full variable domain (rest looked up from reference TRBV7-9 and TRBJ1-5): DTGVSQNPRHKITKRGQNVTFRCDPISEHNRLYWYRQTLGQGPEFLTYFQNEAQLEKSRLLSDRFSAERPKGSFSTLEIQRTEQGDSAMYLCASSHRDRNQPQHFGDGTRLSIL.

The V call is TRBV5-1, the J call TRBJ1-1, with a weak D call TRBD1 (6 bases). This CDR3 is built from 16 residues. Germline V CDR1 and CDR2: SGHRS, YFSETQ. V dropped 3 bases and J dropped 5 bases, with 20 bases sitting between them. CDR3 amino acids: CASSSGTWLSSTEAFF. CDR3 sequence (DNA): TGCGCCAGCAGCTCCGGGACATGGTTATCGTCGACTGAAGCTTTCTTT.

The chain has TRBV4-2 and TRBJ1-2; a possible D gene is TRBD1 (5 bases). Germline V lookup: CDR1 LGHNA, CDR2 YNFKEQ. The germline V and J ends were trimmed by 2 bases and 6 bases, with 16 bases remaining between them. The CDR3 totals 15 residues. The CDR3 loop is CASSQIAGSHDGYTF. The CDR3 coding sequence is TGTGCCAGCAGCCAAATTGCAGGGTCCCACGATGGCTACACCTTC.

The chain carries TRBV10-3 and TRBJ2-2, with a tentative D call TRBD2 (5 bases). V was trimmed by 0 bases and J by 5 bases, leaving 10 bases between them. CDR3 length: 15 amino acids. Per germline, CDR1 ENHRY and CDR2 SYGVKD. The CDR3 nucleotides read TGTGCCATCAGTGAGTCCGGGGTTGCGACCGGGGAGCTGTTTTTT. It encodes CAISESGVATGELFF.

This chain connects TRBV20-1 to TRBJ2-7; 8 bases map to TRBD2. The CDR3 extends over 14 amino acids. CDR1 and CDR2 from the germline V gene are DFQATT and SNEGSKA (reference sequence). This CDR3 reads CSASPGGAVYEQYF. The CDR3 region has the DNA TGCAGCGCATCTCCGGGAGGGGCGGTCTACGAGCAGTACTTC.

This clonotype has ten or more counts. At one end the junction does not follow the germline gene, possibly because of a read error. This sequence joins TRBV2 and TRBJ1-6; D remains ambiguous. Looked up from germline, CDR1 is SNHLY and CDR2 is FYNNEI. The CDR3 runs to 12 residues. CDR3 sequence reads: CASSERHSPLHF. The CDR3 nucleotides are TGTGCCAGCAGTGAAAGGCATTCGCCCCTCCACTTT.

This clonotype showed up just a few times. The gene calls are TRBV5-1 and TRBJ2-7; D not resolved. V was cut by 0 bases and J by 7 bases, with 14 bases left in between. Germline values: CDR1 SGHRS, CDR2 YFSETQ. This CDR3 has 14 residues. As DNA, the CDR3 is TGCGCCAGCAGCTTGGACGGCAGGCGATGGGAGCAGTACTTC. Protein product: CASSLDGRRWEQYF.